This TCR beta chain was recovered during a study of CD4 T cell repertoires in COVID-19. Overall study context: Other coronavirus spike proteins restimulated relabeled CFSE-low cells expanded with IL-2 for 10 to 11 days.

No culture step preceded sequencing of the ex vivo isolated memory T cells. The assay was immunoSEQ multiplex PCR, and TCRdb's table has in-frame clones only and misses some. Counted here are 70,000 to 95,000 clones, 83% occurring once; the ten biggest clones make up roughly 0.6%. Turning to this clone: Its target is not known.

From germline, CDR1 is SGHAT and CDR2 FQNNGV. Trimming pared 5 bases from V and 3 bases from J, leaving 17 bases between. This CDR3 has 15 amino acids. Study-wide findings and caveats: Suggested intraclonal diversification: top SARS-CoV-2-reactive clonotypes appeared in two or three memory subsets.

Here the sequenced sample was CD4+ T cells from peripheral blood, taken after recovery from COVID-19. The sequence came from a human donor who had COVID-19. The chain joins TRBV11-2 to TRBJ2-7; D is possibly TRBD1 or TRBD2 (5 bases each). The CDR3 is CASSPPGRGLYEQYF. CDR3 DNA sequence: TGTGCCAGCAGCCCGCCGGGACGAGGTCTCTACGAGCAGTACTTC.